This record concerns one TCR beta chain sequence. This record comes from a study of Ad26.COV2.S vaccination and SARS-CoV-2 variants. This sample's treatment: 15 to 20 received Ad26.COV2.S at low or high dose, single or two shots; roughly five received placebo; per-sample allocation not given. The samples date from day 63 after the first vaccine or placebo injection. Looked up from germline, CDR1 is SGHRS and CDR2 is YFSETQ. V shed 4 bases and J shed 2 bases, with 18 bases lying between them. The CDR3 loop spans 16 amino acids. Sequencing was performed with immunoSEQ multiplex PCR; in TCRdb, only in-frame clones are kept and a portion is missing. This table holds hundreds of thousands of clones, more than 70% found once.

V gene TRBV5-1 combines with J gene TRBJ2-5; D may correspond to TRBD1 or TRBD2 (5 bases each). This clonotype originated in a person aged 18 to 59 who received the Ad26.COV2.S COVID-19 vaccine or a placebo. Sequencing used peripheral blood, obtained in a trial of Ad26.COV2.S vaccine versus placebo. This chain's CDR3 is CASSEIGHRGQETQYF. In nucleotides, the CDR3 is TGCGCCAGCAGCGAAATCGGACACCGGGGACAAGAGACCCAGTACTTC. The variable domain in full, with the rest retrieved from reference TRBV5-1 and TRBJ2-5, is KAGVTQTPRYLIKTRGQQVTLSCSPISGHRSVSWYQQTPGQGLQFLFEYFSETQRNKGNFPGRFSGRQFSNSRSEMNVSTLELGDSALYLCASSEIGHRGQETQYFGPGTRLLVL.